The 21 T cell receptor beta chains in this list originate from one sample, sequenced in a study of cytomegalovirus exposure and HLA in healthy donors (TCRdb year 2017). Library construction relied on the immunoSEQ multiplex PCR assay. A mixture of 60 forward primers for TCR Vbeta segments and 13 reverse primers for TCR Jbeta segments was used in the multiplex PCR. The source is immuneACCESS, and TCRdb retained only in-frame sequences with V and J called. Part of the clones is not carried over; for the studies checked, unresolved V genes explain less than half of this, and the remainder is unexplained. This sample's table lists 150,000 to 200,000 clones. The biggest ten clones account for approximately 0.82% of the sample. The source material was PBMCs. The receptors were gathered from a woman aged 18-29 years in good health and CMV-seropositive.

The rearrangement joins TRBV5-1 to TRBJ2-1; TRBD2 agrees at 7 bases. The length of the CDR3 is 15 residues. V shed 0 bases, J shed 7 bases, and the junction held 7 bases outside the gene matches. Germline V CDR1 and CDR2: SGHRS, YFSETQ. The CDR3, as DNA: TGCGCCAGCAGCTTGGGGCTAGCGGCGATAAATGAGCAGTTCTTC. Amino acids: CASSLGLAAINEQFF.

The V and J genes are TRBV11-2 and TRBJ2-3, with D uncertain. The CDR3 sequence is 17 residues long. In germline, CDR1 is SGHAT, CDR2 FQNNGV. Trimming took 3 bases from V and 0 from J, leaving 16 bases between them. The CDR3 DNA follows: TGTGCCAGCAGCTTCGGCACTTCGGCGGCTAGCACAGATACGCAGTATTTT. It codes for CASSFGTSAASTDTQYF.

The chain recombines TRBV27 with TRBJ1-4, with D perhaps TRBD1 (5 bases). The germline V gene has CDR1 MNHEY and CDR2 SMNVEV (reference sequence). Trimming stripped 3 bases from V and 0 bases from J, with 17 bases between. The CDR3 is 18 amino acids. The CDR3 DNA follows: TGTGCCAGCAGTTTCTCCAGGGTACCAGCTCCAACTAATGAAAAACTGTTTTTT. This codes for CASSFSRVPAPTNEKLFF. Supplemented by reference TRBV27 and TRBJ1-4, the full variable domain reads EAQVTQNPRYLITVTGKKLTVTCSQNMNHEYMSWYRQDPGLGLRQIYYSMNVEVTDKGDVPEGYKVSRKEKRNFPLILESPSPNQTSLYFCASSFSRVPAPTNEKLFFGSGTQLSVL.

V and J are TRBV7-9 and TRBJ1-5; D is possibly TRBD1 (6 bases). Trimming shortened V by 1 base and J by 3 bases, and 7 bases separated the two germline ends. Germline lookup yields CDR1 SEHNR and CDR2 FQNEAQ (reference sequence). CDR3 length: 14 residues. CDR3 residues: CASSLDRDNQPQHF. The CDR3 DNA sequence: TGTGCCAGCAGCTTAGACAGGGACAATCAGCCCCAGCATTTT.

The chain employs TRBV7-2 and TRBJ2-1; 15 nucleotides align to TRBD2. V was pared by 6 bases and J by 0 bases, with 9 bases of the junction left unmatched. Germline V lookup: CDR1 SGHTA, CDR2 FQGNSA. This CDR3 has 19 residues. CDR3 sequence reads: CASSRTSGGALSSYNEQFF. DNA of the CDR3: TGTGCCAGCAGTAGGACTAGCGGGGGGGCATTGAGCTCCTACAATGAGCAGTTCTTC.

The rearrangement uses TRBV7-8 and TRBJ1-3; tentative D call: TRBD1 (5 bases). The germline V gene has CDR1 SGHVS and CDR2 FQNEAQ. V lost 4 bases and J 1 base, leaving 20 bases between the germline ends. This CDR3 spans 18 amino acids. The CDR3 sequence is CASSSRLGGVKSGNTIYF. DNA of the CDR3: TGTGCCAGCAGCTCCCGGCTGGGGGGAGTTAAATCTGGAAACACCATATATTTT.

The chain has TRBV11-2 and TRBJ1-2; D is unclear. CDR3 size: 13 residues. Trimming removed 3 bases at V and 4 bases at J, with 9 bases between. Germline V gives CDR1 SGHAT, CDR2 FQNNGV. CDR3 coding DNA: TGTGCCAGCAGCTTCTTGGGGAGCTATGGCTACACCTTC. It encodes CASSFLGSYGYTF.

The chain couples TRBV5-1 to TRBJ2-5; 7 nucleotides align to TRBD1. The length of the CDR3 is 15 residues. The V gene's germline CDR1 is SGHRS and CDR2 YFSETQ. The V and J ends lost 5 bases and 2 bases, in that order; junction bases with no gene match: 9. The CDR3 here is CASRATGLEQETQYF. CDR3 DNA sequence: TGCGCCAGCAGGGCGACAGGGTTGGAGCAAGAGACCCAGTACTTC.

The chain carries TRBV7-9 and TRBJ2-2; D gene unclear. Trimming left V 5 bases short and J 3 bases short, with 13 bases between. Germline CDR1 is SEHNR and CDR2 is FQNEAQ (reference sequence). This CDR3 is 15 amino acids long. The chain's CDR3 is CASSPTNYHTGELFF. CDR3 sequence (DNA): TGTGCCAGCAGCCCAACAAACTACCACACCGGGGAGCTGTTTTTT.

The V and J genes are TRBV11-3 and TRBJ2-1; D is perhaps TRBD2 (5 bases). CDR3 size: 14 residues. CDR1 and CDR2 (germline): SGHNT, YENEEA. V was shortened by 1 base and J by 10 bases, with 14 bases between the two germline ends. The CDR3 DNA is TGTGCCAGCAGCTTAGGAATTGCGGGTTACGAGCAGTTCTTC. Its protein product is CASSLGIAGYEQFF.

This chain uses TRBV19 with TRBJ2-5; TRBD2 is a possible D gene (6 bases). V lost 1 base and J 5 bases, leaving 14 bases between the germline ends. The CDR3 length is 15 residues. Looked up from germline, CDR1 is LNHDA and CDR2 is SQIVND (reference sequence). The CDR3: CASSIGGVEAETQYF. CDR3 nucleotide sequence: TGTGCCAGTAGTATAGGCGGGGTGGAGGCGGAGACCCAGTACTTC.

Turning to this clone: Other nucleotide sequences in the sample specify the same CDR3. The genes are TRBV19 and TRBJ1-2; D gene ambiguous. V was pared by 4 bases and J by 4 bases, with 4 bases between. The CDR3 has 11 residues. Germline CDR1 reads LNHDA; CDR2 reads SQIVND (reference sequence). Written as DNA, the CDR3 is TGTGCCAGTAGTACAGGCTATGGCTACACCTTC. It yields the protein CASSTGYGYTF. The variable domain in full, completed from reference TRBV19 and TRBJ1-2, reads DGGITQSPKYLFRKEGQNVTLSCEQNLNHDAMYWYRQDPGQGLRLIYYSQIVNDFQKGDIAEGYSVSREKKESFPLTVTSAQKNPTAFYLCASSTGYGYTFGSGTRLTVV.

The chain recombines TRBV29-1 with TRBJ1-2, with 10 nucleotides matching TRBD1. The CDR3 totals 13 residues. Germline CDR1 SQVTM, CDR2 ANQGSEA. With 7 bases clipped from V and 8 bases from J, the junction kept 10 bases outside the gene matches. The CDR3 here is CSAGTGVALGYTF. CDR3 coding DNA: TGCAGCGCCGGGACAGGGGTGGCCTTGGGCTACACCTTC. The whole variable domain, remainder taken from reference TRBV29-1 and TRBJ1-2, is SAVISQKPSRDICQRGTSLTIQCQVDSQVTMMFWYRQQPGQSLTLIATANQGSEATYESGFVIDKFPISRPNLTFSTLTVSNMSPEDSSIYLCSAGTGVALGYTFGSGTRLTVV.

This sequence joins TRBV29-1 and TRBJ2-3; the match to TRBD2 covers 15 bases. Germline V gene sequence: CDR1 SQVTM, CDR2 ANQGSEA. J lost 6 bases, V lost 6 bases, and 10 bases had no gene match. The CDR3 is made up of 16 amino acids. CDR3: CSVAGLAGGPTDTQYF. The CDR3 DNA follows: TGCAGCGTCGCCGGACTAGCGGGAGGGCCCACGGATACGCAGTATTTT.

This rearrangement joins TRBV5-4 to TRBJ2-2, with TRBD1 matching over 7 bases. This CDR3 spans 16 amino acids. V lost 5 bases, J lost 0 bases, and 7 bases stayed unmatched. Germline loops: CDR1 SGHNT, CDR2 YYREEE (reference sequence). CDR3: CASSLIGTANTGELFF. CDR3 bases: TGTGCCAGCAGTCTTATTGGGACAGCGAACACCGGGGAGCTGTTTTTT.

This chain links TRBV7-2 with TRBJ1-6, with 8 bases matching TRBD1. The CDR3 spans 15 residues. The junction had 13 bases not matched to a gene; V was cut back by 4 bases and J by 14 bases. Germline CDR1 SGHTA, CDR2 FQGNSA. Here the CDR3 reads CASSSGGAGILTLHF. The DNA of the CDR3 is TGTGCCAGCAGCTCAGGGGGCGCGGGAATTCTAACCCTCCACTTT. Based on the CDR3 plus reference TRBV7-2 and TRBJ1-6, the full variable domain is GAGVSQSPSNKVTEKGKDVELRCDPISGHTALYWYRQSLGQGLEFLIYFQGNSAPDKSGLPSDRFSAERTGGSVSTLTIQRTQQEDSAVYLCASSSGGAGILTLHFGNGTRLTVT.

The chain recombines TRBV4-2 with TRBJ1-4, with 8 nucleotides matching TRBD1. The ends lost 1 base at V and 2 bases at J; junction bases unmatched: 6. The CDR3 consists of 17 residues. Per the germline V gene, CDR1 is LGHNA and CDR2 is YNFKEQ. The CDR3 coding sequence is TGTGCCAGCAGCCAAGGGACGGACAGGGCGACTAATGAAAAACTGTTTTTT. Its translation: CASSQGTDRATNEKLFF.

This chain uses TRBV7-9 with TRBJ2-2; 10 nucleotides line up with TRBD1. The ends lost 2 bases at V and 5 bases at J; junction bases unmatched: 5. CDR3 length: 16 residues. Germline assignment: CDR1 SEHNR and CDR2 FQNEAQ (reference sequence). CDR3 sequence reads: CASSLLPGQGTGELFF. DNA for the CDR3: TGTGCCAGCAGCTTACTTCCGGGACAGGGGACCGGGGAGCTGTTTTTT. Filled out from reference TRBV7-9 and TRBJ2-2, the complete variable domain reads DTGVSQNPRHKITKRGQNVTFRCDPISEHNRLYWYRQTLGQGPEFLTYFQNEAQLEKSRLLSDRFSAERPKGSFSTLEIQRTEQGDSAMYLCASSLLPGQGTGELFFGEGSRLTVL.

J is TRBJ1-4 and V is TRBV7-2; D is possibly TRBD1 (5 bases). Germline loops: CDR1 SGHTA, CDR2 FQGNSA. The CDR3 contains 14 residues. Trimming cost V 5 bases and J 8 bases, with 15 bases left between them. The CDR3 sequence is CASSPSRAEEKLFF. Written as DNA, the CDR3 is TGTGCCAGCAGCCCAAGCAGGGCGGAAGAAAAACTGTTTTTT.

The chain joins TRBV9 to TRBJ1-1, with D perhaps matching TRBD1 (5 bases). Trimming shortened V by 0 bases and J by 7 bases, and 10 bases separated the two germline ends. Germline lookup yields CDR1 SGDLS and CDR2 YYNGEE. CDR3 length: 13 residues. The DNA for the CDR3 is TGTGCCAGCAGCGTAGTCAGGGACTATGAAGCTTTCTTT. As protein: CASSVVRDYEAFF.

The chain links TRBV7-8 to TRBJ1-1, with D tentatively TRBD1 (5 bases). CDR3 length: 15 residues. CDR1 SGHVS and CDR2 FQNEAQ come from the germline V gene. V was shortened by 3 bases and J by 5 bases, with 16 bases between the two germline ends. The CDR3 spells CASSFQQAIGTEAFF. For the CDR3, the DNA is TGTGCCAGCAGCTTCCAACAGGCAATCGGTACTGAAGCTTTCTTT.